This TCR beta chain originates from a study of OX40 agonist ivuxolimab in advanced cancers. Across the whole study: Patients in the trial were receiving intravenous ivuxolimab every 2 weeks, at doses of 0.01 to 10 mg/kg. Those enrolled were 80% to 85% male, with a mean age of around 57 years and ages from about 20 to 90.

This clone came up a few times. Its cognate antigen is unknown. Clones were sequenced by immunoSEQ multiplex PCR, and TCRdb holds only the in-frame ones, with some missing. Of 45,000 or so clones in the sample, more than 80% were seen once. The length of the CDR3 is 12 residues. Germline lookup yields CDR1 LNHDA and CDR2 SQIVND (reference sequence). Trimming stripped 3 bases from V and 6 bases from J, with 8 bases between. The study, taken as a whole, reports: Within 6 weeks, CD4+ and CD8+ blood T cells expanded clonally at 0.1 to 3.0 mg/kg.

The sequences come from CD4+ or CD8+ T cells sorted from blood, collected in a trial of the OX40 agonist ivuxolimab. This receptor was taken from an adult with an advanced solid tumor such as melanoma, head and neck, liver or kidney cancer. The chain combines TRBV19 with TRBJ1-1, with D unresolved. As DNA, the CDR3 is TGTGCCAGTAGTATTGATCCCTCTGAAGCTTTCTTT. Its protein is CASSIDPSEAFF. Based on the CDR3 plus reference TRBV19 and TRBJ1-1, the full variable domain is DGGITQSPKYLFRKEGQNVTLSCEQNLNHDAMYWYRQDPGQGLRLIYYSQIVNDFQKGDIAEGYSVSREKKESFPLTVTSAQKNPTAFYLCASSIDPSEAFFGQGTRLTVV.